This T cell receptor (beta chain) is from a study of blood T cell repertoires in COVID-19 (TCRdb year 2020). Regarding the study in general: Samples covering the acute and convalescent phases of COVID-19 were provided by collaborators in the United States, Italy and Spain. The prospective study material was composed of cDNA or gDNA derived from T cells, B-cell-depleted T cells, or PBMCs. Subjects who had been exposed to COVID-19, were actively infected with it, or had recovered from it provided the deeply sampled blood TCRbeta repertoires that made up the dataset. Where HLA class I and class II types were available, the types were taken from metadata supplied by the sample provider, not from assay-based typing. The repertoires were released in a freely available public database meant as a resource for research on the immune response to SARS-CoV-2. The samples were drawn from the first 160 participants of the ongoing ImmuneRACE study and from 1,254 subjects provided by 6 global collaborators. Nearly every sample came with metadata listing a de-identified subject ID, COVID-19 status, age in years and sex.

What the study reported, not specific to this receptor: The amount of clinical and demographic metadata varied by source and participant and was provided uncurated.

A note on this clone: Its antigen is currently not known. There are no base qualities to consult, and no much larger clone falls within one base.

The immunoSEQ Assay, a bias-controlled multiplex PCR, was used to amplify TCRbeta CDR3 regions from genomic DNA. As for the authors' bioinformatics: Nucleated cell counts per sample were estimated from amplification of reference gene primers within the assay. Sequence reads were collapsed and filtered to measure the absolute abundance of every unique TCRbeta CDR3 rearrangement. Productive Simpson clonality was computed per sample as the square root of Simpson's diversity index over productive rearrangements. TCRdb stores this immuneACCESS table with in-frame sequences only. Part of the clones is absent; in the studies checked, under half of the shortfall reflects unresolved V genes, and no reason is known for the rest. V and J calls and clone size are as listed in that table; D and trimming were resolved from the DNA. In all, the sample holds under 250,000 clones, and 86% of those were seen once. The top ten clonotypes cover 5.5% to 6.5% of the sample.

One collaborating source in Seattle enrolled patients during active infection and followed them longitudinally through the course of disease. Collaborating institutions collected whole blood in K2EDTA tubes following their own protocols. For TCRbeta analysis, collaborator samples were shipped as frozen whole blood, as isolated PBMCs, or as DNA extracted from either sample type. Inclusive of the bounding cysteine and phenylalanine, the CDR3 is 15 residues long. Left in the record is the CDR3 DNA by itself, 45 bases read in frame from the first base. CDR1 and CDR2 are drawn from the germline V gene: SGHTA, FQGNSA. V and J are trimmed by 2 bases and 10 bases, and the gene matches miss 11 bases of the junction.

The rearranged chain carries TRBV7-2 and TRBJ2-5, and TRBD2 aligns with 9 junction nucleotides. The sample consisted of peripheral blood. The origin of this receptor is an elderly woman with COVID-19, enrolled during active disease. The bases read TGTGCCAGCAGCTTAACGGCGGGGGGGCCCTTTTACCAGTACTTC. This gives the protein CASSLTAGGPFYQYF. With the portions outside the CDR3 filled from the reference TRBV7-2 and TRBJ2-5 genes, the complete variable region becomes GAGVSQSPSNKVTEKGKDVELRCDPISGHTALYWYRQSLGQGLEFLIYFQGNSAPDKSGLPSDRFSAERTGGSVSTLTIQRTQQEDSAVYLCASSLTAGGPFYQYFGPGTRLLVL.